The 20 T cell receptor beta chains in this list originate from one sample, sequenced in a study of CD8 T cells in ankylosing spondylitis. TCRdb reanalysed the 5' RACE reads using MiXCR and keeps one entry per CDR3 protein. The data show 400,000 to 450,000 distinct CDR3 sequences, with approximately 17% seen just once and approximately 0.97% held by the top ten. Study-level findings and limits: What appeared characteristic of ankylosing spondylitis blood was a TCR beta motif of 7 or 8 highly homologous variants.

For these TCRs, the target antigens are not known. The sequenced material came from blood, either unsorted or a sorted T cell fraction (not recorded which). Receptor source: a male donor with ankylosing spondylitis.

The V call is TRBV15, the J call TRBJ1-5; no clear D gene. With 1 base removed from V and 6 bases from J, the gap between germline ends came to 7 bases. This CDR3 has 13 amino acids. CDR1 LNHNV and CDR2 YYDKDF come from the germline V gene (reference sequence). DNA for the CDR3: TGTGCCACCAGCAGAGGCGAGGTTCAGCCCCAGCATTTT. It yields the protein CATSRGEVQPQHF.

This clonotype occurred a few times. The rearrangement links TRBV4-2 to TRBJ1-5; tentative D call: TRBD1 (5 bases). The germline gives CDR1 LGHNA, CDR2 YNFKEQ. The CDR3 contains 14 residues. V was pared by 2 bases and J by 5 bases, with 10 bases between. The chain's CDR3 is CASSQLTEYQPQHF. CDR3 DNA: TGTGCCAGCAGCCAATTGACAGAGTATCAGCCCCAGCATTTT.

In this sample, this clonotype turned up a few times. J is TRBJ2-1 and V is TRBV3-1; TRBD1 agrees at 9 bases. V lost 4 bases to trimming and J lost 2 bases; unmatched junction nucleotides: 18. The germline V gene has CDR1 LGHDT and CDR2 YNNKEL (reference sequence). This CDR3 comprises 20 residues. The CDR3 sequence: CASSPLPGQGRSSPYNEQFF. CDR3 coding DNA: TGTGCCAGCAGCCCCCTTCCGGGACAGGGACGATCGAGCCCCTACAATGAGCAGTTCTTC.

J is TRBJ2-7 and V is TRBV11-2; weak D call: TRBD1 (5 bases). CDR1 and CDR2 (germline): SGHAT, FQNNGV. V was shortened by 5 bases and J by 4 bases, with 12 bases between the two germline ends. This CDR3 spans 13 amino acids. CDR3 residues: CASSPRTLYEQYF. The CDR3 region has the DNA TGTGCCAGCAGCCCTAGGACACTTTACGAGCAGTACTTC. Supplemented by reference TRBV11-2 and TRBJ2-7, the full variable domain reads EAGVAQSPRYKIIEKRQSVAFWCNPISGHATLYWYQQILGQGPKLLIQFQNNGVVDDSQLPKDRFSAERLKGVDSTLKIQPAKLEDSAVYLCASSPRTLYEQYFGPGTRLTVT.

V gene TRBV7-2 combines with J gene TRBJ2-1, with TRBD2 matching 7 bases. V lost 2 bases to trimming and J lost 8 bases; unmatched junction nucleotides: 9. The CDR3 is 15 residues long. Germline V lookup: CDR1 SGHTA, CDR2 FQGNSA. DNA for the CDR3: TGTGCCAGCAGCTTAATTCGGACTAGAACCGATGAGCAGTTCTTC. Translating it yields CASSLIRTRTDEQFF.

This CDR3 is CSARVRGLDTQYF. CDR3 sequence (DNA): TGCAGTGCTAGAGTCAGGGGGCTAGATACGCAGTATTTT. The chain employs TRBV20-1 and TRBJ2-3; TRBD1 matches at 8 bases. Losses at the gene ends were 1 base for V and 5 bases for J; bases not matched to a gene: 2. The CDR3 extends over 13 amino acids. CDR1 is DFQATT and CDR2 is SNEGSKA in the germline V gene (reference sequence).

This clonotype was recorded a few times. The rearrangement joins TRBV10-3 to TRBJ2-5; maybe TRBD1 (7 bases). CDR3 length: 14 residues. The V end lost 4 bases, the J end lost 3 bases, and 12 bases lay between the germline ends. Germline CDR1 ENHRY, CDR2 SYGVKD. This chain's CDR3 is CAISGAGGKETQYF. In nucleotides, the CDR3 is TGTGCCATCAGTGGAGCAGGGGGGAAAGAGACCCAGTACTTC.

This chain links TRBV28 with TRBJ2-3; the match to TRBD2 covers 8 bases. Germline V gives CDR1 MDHEN, CDR2 SYDVKM. This CDR3 region has 17 residues. V shed 6 bases and J 1 base; nucleotides not matched to a gene: 12. The CDR3 protein is CASSTTSGPPRTDTQYF. The CDR3 coding sequence is TGTGCCAGCAGCACCACTAGCGGCCCCCCTCGCACAGATACGCAGTATTTT.

The genes are TRBV20-1 and TRBJ2-4; TRBD2 aligns across 13 bases. The CDR3 sequence is 16 residues long. The ends lost 5 bases at V and 0 bases at J; junction bases unmatched: 4. Germline V gives CDR1 DFQATT, CDR2 SNEGSKA (reference sequence). CDR3 loop: CSALGLAGEAKNIQYF. The CDR3, as DNA: TGCAGTGCTCTCGGACTAGCGGGAGAAGCCAAAAACATTCAGTACTTC.

About this clonotype: Given a much more abundant clone one base away, this may be a read error. The chain carries TRBV6-2 or TRBV6-3 and TRBJ2-7; no clear D. The V end was cut by 11 bases, the J end by 3 bases, with 29 bases between. The CDR3 length is 17 residues. CDR1 is MNHEY and CDR2 is SVGEGT in the germline V gene. CDR3 nucleotides: TGTGCCGGCCGGTCCCCCCGGCTCCAAGAAGCGTACTACGAGCAGTACTTC. Its translation is CAGRSPRLQEAYYEQYF.

This clonotype has a handful of counts. V is TRBV6-2 or TRBV6-3 and J is TRBJ1-1; the D gene is possibly TRBD1 (6 bases). The CDR3 runs 18 residues. V was clipped by 2 bases and J by 4 bases, with 23 bases between them. Germline V CDR1 and CDR2: MNHEY, SVGEGT. The CDR3 is CASSYDRTANPLGTEAFF. The CDR3 DNA reads TGTGCCAGCAGTTACGACAGGACAGCAAACCCCCTGGGCACTGAAGCTTTCTTT.

A few counts support this clonotype. The J gene is TRBJ2-7, the V gene TRBV9; D gene uncertain. Trimming left V 3 bases short and J 3 bases short, with 13 bases between. The CDR3 length is 14 residues. Germline-derived CDR1 and CDR2 are SGDLS and YYNGEE. The CDR3 nucleotides read TGTGCCAGCAGCGCCCACCACTCCAACTACGAGCAGTACTTC. It codes for CASSAHHSNYEQYF.

The chain uses TRBV4-1 and TRBJ2-5; the D gene is possibly TRBD1 (6 bases). V lost 2 bases and J lost 7, with 14 bases in between. The CDR3 spans 14 residues. Looked up from germline, CDR1 is MGHRA and CDR2 is YSYEKL. The CDR3 DNA is TGCGCCAGCAGCCAACCTCAGGGGAAAGTGACCCAGTACTTC. It yields the protein CASSQPQGKVTQYF.

There are a few counts of this clonotype. The chain carries TRBV7-2 and TRBJ2-3; D not certain. Trimming cost V 3 bases and J 2 bases, with 9 bases left between them. The CDR3 runs 14 residues. Germline CDR1 and CDR2: SGHTA and FQGNSA. The chain's CDR3 is CASSFRLPTDTQYF. Written as DNA, the CDR3 is TGTGCCAGCAGCTTTCGGTTGCCCACAGATACGCAGTATTTT.

The V gene is TRBV6-5, the J gene TRBJ1-3, with TRBD1 matching over 7 bases. After removal of 0 bases from V and 3 bases from J, the junction contained 8 bases not matched to a gene. CDR1 and CDR2 from the germline V gene are MNHEY and SVGAGI. The CDR3 length is 17 residues. The DNA for the CDR3 is TGTGCCAGCAGTTACTCGTACGAGGGGGCGTATGGAAACACCATATATTTT. Translation: CASSYSYEGAYGNTIYF.

This clonotype was seen more than once but under ten times. J is TRBJ1-4 and V is TRBV20-1; D is unresolved. Germline loops: CDR1 DFQATT, CDR2 SNEGSKA (reference sequence). V was clipped by 4 bases and J by 2 bases, with 11 bases between them. CDR3 length: 14 amino acids. CDR3 DNA sequence: TGCAGTGCTACATACGGGGTTACTAATGAAAAACTGTTTTTT. This translates into CSATYGVTNEKLFF.

This clonotype was detected many times. V and J are TRBV14 and TRBJ1-1; no clear D. The CDR3 spans 13 residues. Germline CDR1 and CDR2: SGHDN and FVKESK. Trimming removed 2 bases from V and 0 bases from J, with 4 bases in between. The CDR3 sequence is CASSQSLNTEAFF. The CDR3 DNA reads TGTGCCAGCAGCCAATCGTTGAACACTGAAGCTTTCTTT.

The chain combines TRBV20-1 with TRBJ2-1; 9 nucleotides line up with TRBD2. The CDR3 has 18 amino acids. V was clipped by 3 bases and J by 1 base; unmatched bases: 13. Germline CDR1 and CDR2: DFQATT and SNEGSKA (reference sequence). The CDR3 is CSASIQRGLAGSYNEQFF. CDR3 nucleotide sequence: TGCAGTGCTAGCATACAACGGGGGCTAGCGGGATCCTACAATGAGCAGTTCTTC.

The chain employs TRBV21-1 and TRBJ2-2; the DNA was not compared with TRBD1, the D call given in the table. TRBV21-1 is a pseudogene locus. The CDR3 runs 14 residues. The CDR3 region has the DNA TGTGCCAGCATGATCGGACAGGGGACCGGGGAGCTGTTTTTT. It yields the protein CASMIGQGTGELFF.

The chain couples TRBV5-5 to TRBJ1-1; D might be TRBD1 (5 bases). The germline V gene has CDR1 SGHKS and CDR2 YYEKEE (reference sequence). V lost 0 bases, J lost 7 bases, and 19 bases lay in between. The length of the CDR3 is 16 residues. The CDR3 is CASSLERVMGPGEAFF. The CDR3 bases are TGTGCCAGCAGCTTGGAACGGGTAATGGGGCCTGGTGAAGCTTTCTTT.